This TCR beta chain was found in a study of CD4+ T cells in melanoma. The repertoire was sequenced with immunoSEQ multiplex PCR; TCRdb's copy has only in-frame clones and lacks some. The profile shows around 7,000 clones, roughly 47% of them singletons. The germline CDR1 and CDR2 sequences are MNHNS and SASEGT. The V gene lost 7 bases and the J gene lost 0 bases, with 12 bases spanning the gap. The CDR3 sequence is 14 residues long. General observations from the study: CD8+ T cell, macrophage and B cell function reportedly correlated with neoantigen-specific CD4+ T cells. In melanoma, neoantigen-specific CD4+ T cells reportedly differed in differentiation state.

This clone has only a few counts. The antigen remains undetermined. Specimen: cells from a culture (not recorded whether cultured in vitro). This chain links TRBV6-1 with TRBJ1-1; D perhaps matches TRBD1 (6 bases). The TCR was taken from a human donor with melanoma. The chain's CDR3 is CASIGGPLNTEAFF. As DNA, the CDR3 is TGTGCCAGCATAGGGGGACCGTTGAACACTGAAGCTTTCTTT.